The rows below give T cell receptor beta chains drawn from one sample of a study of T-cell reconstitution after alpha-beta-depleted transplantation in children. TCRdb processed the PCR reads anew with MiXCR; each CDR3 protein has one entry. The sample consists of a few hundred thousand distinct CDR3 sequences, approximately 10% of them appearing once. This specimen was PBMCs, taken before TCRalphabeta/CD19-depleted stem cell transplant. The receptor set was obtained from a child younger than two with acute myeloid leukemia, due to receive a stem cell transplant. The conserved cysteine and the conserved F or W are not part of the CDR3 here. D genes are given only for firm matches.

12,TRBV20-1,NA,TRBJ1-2,SARPPDGHYGYT
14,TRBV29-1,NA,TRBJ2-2,SVLNGPQLGTGELF
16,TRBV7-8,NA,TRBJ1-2,ASSLDGAGPSLMYGYT
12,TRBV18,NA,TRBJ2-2,ASSEQTNTGELF
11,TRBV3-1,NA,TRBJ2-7,ASSQDAAYEQY
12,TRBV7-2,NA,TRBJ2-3,ASSFLHYTDTQY
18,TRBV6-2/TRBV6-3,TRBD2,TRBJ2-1,ASSYPGTGRALAGGSEQF
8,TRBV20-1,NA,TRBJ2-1,SAELSEQF
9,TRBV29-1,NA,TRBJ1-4,SVDIGEKLF
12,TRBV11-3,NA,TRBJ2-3,ASNSREGTDTQY
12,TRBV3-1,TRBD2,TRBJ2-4,ASSPGLAGPNQY
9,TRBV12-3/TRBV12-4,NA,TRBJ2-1,ASGGRHEQF
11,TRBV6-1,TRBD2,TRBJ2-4,ASRAGVKNIQY
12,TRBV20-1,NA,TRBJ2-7,SAALPLERDEQY
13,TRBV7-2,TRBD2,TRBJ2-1,ASSTSGVPQNEQF
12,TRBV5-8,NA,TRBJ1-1,ASSLEGPATFTF
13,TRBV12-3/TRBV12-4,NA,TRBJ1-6,ASSPQGGQGSPLH
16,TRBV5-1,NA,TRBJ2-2,ASSLKEDDRPNTGGLF
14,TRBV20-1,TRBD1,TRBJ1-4,SARPLDGTGGEKLF
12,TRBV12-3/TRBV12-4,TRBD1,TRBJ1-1,ASSFGQGGTEAF
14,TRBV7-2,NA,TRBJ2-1,ASSLGSGVSYNEQF
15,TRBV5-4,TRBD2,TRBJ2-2,ASSLTAGGPSTGELF
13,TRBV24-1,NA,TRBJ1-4,ATSDGRPTNEKLF
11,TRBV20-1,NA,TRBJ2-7,SGSSGRNYEQY
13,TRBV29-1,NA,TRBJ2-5,SVGGSRGHQETQY
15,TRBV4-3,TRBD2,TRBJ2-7,ASSQVWGGRFFYEQY
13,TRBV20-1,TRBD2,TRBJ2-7,SATVSGGLTYEQY
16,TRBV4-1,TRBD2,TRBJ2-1,ASSHSMASGGVNNEQF
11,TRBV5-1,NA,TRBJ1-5,ASSRTPGGPQH
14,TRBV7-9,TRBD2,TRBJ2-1,ASSLRLAVSYNEQF
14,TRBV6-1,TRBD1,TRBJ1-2,ASSQGVARGIYGYT
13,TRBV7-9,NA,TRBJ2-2,AYGAHLRNTGELF
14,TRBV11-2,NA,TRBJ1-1,ASSLDRLQGNTEAF
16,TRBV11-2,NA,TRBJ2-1,ASSHIYLQGRGYNEQF
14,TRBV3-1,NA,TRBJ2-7,ASSQGWGQTSYEQY
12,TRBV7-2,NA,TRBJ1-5,ASSLGSYNQPQH
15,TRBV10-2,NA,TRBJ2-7,ASSESRMGGETYEQY
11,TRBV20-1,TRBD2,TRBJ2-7,SARLGGTMEQY
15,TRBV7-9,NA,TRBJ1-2,ASSLFVSRRTNYGYT
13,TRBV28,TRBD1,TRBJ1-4,ASRPDRGWREKLF
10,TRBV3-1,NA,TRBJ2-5,ASSQVGQTQY
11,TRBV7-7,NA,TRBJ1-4,ASSPGVAEKLF
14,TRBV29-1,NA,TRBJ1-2,SVDLGGRGANYGYT
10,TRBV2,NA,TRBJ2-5,ASSEAGETQY
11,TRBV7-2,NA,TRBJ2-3,ASSQTIGNTQY
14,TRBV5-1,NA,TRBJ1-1,ASSPAGAAMNTEAF
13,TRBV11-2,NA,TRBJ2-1,ASSLVPGIYNEQF
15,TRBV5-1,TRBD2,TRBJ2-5,ASSWRGLAYLTETQY
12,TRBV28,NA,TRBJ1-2,ASSFEGTNYGYT
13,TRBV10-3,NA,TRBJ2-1,AIRPGNGPYNEQF
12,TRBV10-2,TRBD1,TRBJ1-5,ASSNRDRGQPQH
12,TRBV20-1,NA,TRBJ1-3,SAPLGGPGNTIY
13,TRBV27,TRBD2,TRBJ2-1,ASSPGTSGTNEQF
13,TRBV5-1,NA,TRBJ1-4,ASSPSGTTNEKLF
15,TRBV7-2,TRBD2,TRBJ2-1,ASSSRTSGRAKNEQF